This passage covers 8 T cell receptor beta chains from one sample sequenced in a study of T cell repertoires in cytomegalovirus infection. TCRdb re-derived calls from the reads in MiXCR, one entry per CDR3 protein. The sample includes hundreds of thousands of distinct CDR3 sequences, about 9.1% of them seen just once. Sequenced input: PBMCs. These receptor sequences come from a human donor in good health (CMV status not recorded). Some clones in this sample may be carry-over from other donors' samples.

This clonotype was seen ten or more times. The rearrangement joins TRBV7-6 to TRBJ1-1, with D tentatively TRBD1 (6 bases). The germline gives CDR1 SGHVS, CDR2 FNYEAQ. This CDR3 spans 15 amino acids. Trimming removed 6 bases at V and 0 bases at J, with 14 bases between. The CDR3 DNA sequence: TGTGCCAGCAGTCGATCGGGGGCCATGAACACTGAAGCTTTCTTT. This sequence encodes CASSRSGAMNTEAFF.

This clonotype showed up just a few times. The CDR3: CASSLEGDSYEQYF. Here the CDR3 DNA reads TGTGCCAGCAGCTTGGAAGGAGACTCCTACGAGCAGTACTTC. The chain links TRBV5-4 to TRBJ2-7; unclear D gene. The V and J ends lost 0 bases and 0 bases respectively, with 7 bases between them. The CDR3 sequence is 14 residues long. The germline gives CDR1 SGHNT, CDR2 YYREEE (reference sequence).

This clonotype has a count of ten or more. The chain recombines TRBV14 with TRBJ2-1; D is unresolved. The germline CDR1 and CDR2 sequences are SGHDN and FVKESK. Trimming took 0 bases from V and 7 from J, leaving 22 bases between them. This CDR3 has 18 amino acids. This CDR3 reads CASSQEYRVTGPVNEQFF. CDR3 coding DNA: TGTGCCAGCAGCCAAGAGTACCGGGTAACGGGTCCGGTGAATGAGCAGTTCTTC.

This clonotype was seen ten or more times. The V gene is TRBV20-1, the J gene TRBJ2-5; either TRBD1 or TRBD2 may fit D (5 bases each). The CDR3 runs to 15 residues. The V gene lost 0 bases and the J gene lost 8 bases, with 19 bases spanning the gap. Germline V gene lookup returns CDR1 DFQATT and CDR2 SNEGSKA (reference sequence). This CDR3 reads CSARDQGWDQRTQYF. The DNA for the CDR3 is TGCAGTGCTAGAGATCAGGGTTGGGACCAGAGAACCCAGTACTTC.

In its sample, this clonotype was seen many times. The rearrangement links TRBV27 to TRBJ2-5; TRBD2 is a possible D gene (7 bases). Trimming pared 5 bases from V and 0 bases from J, leaving 16 bases between. CDR3 length: 16 residues. Germline V lookup: CDR1 MNHEY, CDR2 SMNVEV (reference sequence). CDR3 nucleotides: TGTGCCAGCAGTCCCCAGGGGCGGGGGTACCAAGAGACCCAGTACTTC. It yields the protein CASSPQGRGYQETQYF.

This clonotype was seen ten or more times. The chain recombines TRBV10-3 with TRBJ1-4; 10 bases fit TRBD1. Germline V gene lookup returns CDR1 ENHRY and CDR2 SYGVKD. The CDR3 runs to 16 residues. V lost 6 bases and J lost 0; bases outside the gene matches: 4. CDR3 sequence reads: CAIRAGTGATNEKLFF. In DNA, the CDR3 is TGTGCCATCAGAGCCGGGACAGGGGCAACTAATGAAAAACTGTTTTTT.

This clonotype was picked up a small number of times. This sequence joins TRBV6-2 or TRBV6-3 and TRBJ2-5, with 7 bases matching TRBD1. Germline V CDR1 and CDR2: MNHEY, SVGEGT. CDR3 length: 15 amino acids. The V segment lost 7 bases and the J segment 5 bases; nucleotides outside the gene matches: 13. Here the CDR3 DNA reads TGTGCCAGCAACTCCTTCCTTCAGGGGGACGAGACCCAGTACTTC. It translates to CASNSFLQGDETQYF.

The table lists this clonotype with many counts. The chain uses TRBV27 and TRBJ1-5; D possibly corresponds to TRBD1 (5 bases). V dropped 5 bases and J dropped 3 bases, with 14 bases sitting between them. CDR3 length: 15 amino acids. Germline-derived CDR1 and CDR2 are MNHEY and SMNVEV (reference sequence). This chain's CDR3 is CASSQEGTINQPQHF. CDR3 coding DNA: TGTGCCAGCAGTCAAGAGGGGACCATCAATCAGCCCCAGCATTTT.